The 2 T cell receptor beta chains given below trace back to one sample, sequenced in a study of regulatory T cells in long-lasting Graves disease. Time point described: newly diagnosed GD, antithyroid drugs for less than 3 months. Preparation of the TCR library used RNA extracted from PBMCs. HTBI primers from iRepertoire and Arm-PCR of CDR3 regions yielded the TCR beta libraries. TCRdb re-analysed the multiplex PCR reads in MiXCR, keeping a single row per CDR3 protein. The repertoire includes about 440,000 distinct CDR3 sequences, 16% of them detected once, and about 10% sits in the top ten. The same specimen was also included in a second study, on T cells in Graves' hyperthyroidism and ophthalmopathy.

Material: peripheral blood mononuclear cells (PBMCs), obtained at new diagnosis, from a patient treated with antithyroid drugs. These receptors all stem from a woman aged 25 to 45 with Graves disease.

V is TRBV2 and J is TRBJ2-1; 12 bases fit TRBD2. The CDR3 consists of 16 residues. CDR1 is SNHLY and CDR2 is FYNNEI in the germline V gene. V lost 7 bases and J lost 7; bases outside the gene matches: 11. CDR3 sequence (DNA): TGTGCCAGCACCCCCGGAGGACTAGCGGGAAGGAATGAGCAGTTCTTC. Residues: CASTPGGLAGRNEQFF. Full variable domain (rest looked up from reference TRBV2 and TRBJ2-1): EPEVTQTPSHQVTQMGQEVILRCVPISNHLYFYWYRQILGQKVEFLVSFYNNEISEKSEIFDDQFSVERPDGSNFTLKIRSTKLEDSAMYFCASTPGGLAGRNEQFFGPGTRLTVL.

The gene calls are TRBV25-1 and TRBJ1-6; 10 bases map to TRBD1. Germline CDR1 and CDR2: MGHDK and SYGVNS. V lost 4 bases, J lost 8 bases, and 2 bases stayed unmatched. There are 14 residues in the CDR3. DNA for the CDR3: TGTGCCAGCAGTGTAGACAGGGGGCATTCACCCCTCCACTTT. Residues: CASSVDRGHSPLHF.